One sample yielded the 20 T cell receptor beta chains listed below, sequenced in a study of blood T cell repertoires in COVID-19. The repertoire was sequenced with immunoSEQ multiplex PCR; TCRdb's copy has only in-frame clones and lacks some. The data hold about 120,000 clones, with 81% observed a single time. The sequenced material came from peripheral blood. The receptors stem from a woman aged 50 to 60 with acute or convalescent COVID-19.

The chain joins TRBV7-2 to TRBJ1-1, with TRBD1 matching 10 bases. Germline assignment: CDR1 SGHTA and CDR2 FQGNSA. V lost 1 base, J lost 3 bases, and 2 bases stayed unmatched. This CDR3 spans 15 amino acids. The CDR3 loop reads CASSLGDRGDTEAFF. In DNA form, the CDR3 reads TGTGCCAGCAGCTTAGGGGACAGGGGAGACACTGAAGCTTTCTTT.

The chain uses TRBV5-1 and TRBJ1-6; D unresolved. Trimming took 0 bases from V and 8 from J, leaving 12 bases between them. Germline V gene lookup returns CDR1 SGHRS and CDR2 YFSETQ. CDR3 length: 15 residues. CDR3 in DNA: TGCGCCAGCAGCTTGGGGCAGGCAGGCGATTCACCCCTCCACTTT. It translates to CASSLGQAGDSPLHF. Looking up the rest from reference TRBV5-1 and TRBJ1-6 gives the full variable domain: KAGVTQTPRYLIKTRGQQVTLSCSPISGHRSVSWYQQTPGQGLQFLFEYFSETQRNKGNFPGRFSGRQFSNSRSEMNVSTLELGDSALYLCASSLGQAGDSPLHFGNGTRLTVT.

The CDR3 loop reads CASSLTPGQLSWETQYF. CDR3 in DNA: TGCGCCAGCAGCTTAACCCCGGGACAATTGTCTTGGGAGACCCAGTACTTC. V usage is TRBV5-1 and J usage is TRBJ2-5; the D gene is possibly TRBD1 (6 bases). Per germline, CDR1 SGHRS and CDR2 YFSETQ. The CDR3 runs to 17 residues. Trimming left V 2 bases short and J 5 bases short, with 22 bases between.

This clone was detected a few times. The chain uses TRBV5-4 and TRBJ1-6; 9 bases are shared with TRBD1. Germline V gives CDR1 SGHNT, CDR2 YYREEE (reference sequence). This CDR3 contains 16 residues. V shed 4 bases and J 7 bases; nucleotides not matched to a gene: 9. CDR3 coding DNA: TGTGCCAGCAGCGGCTACCAACAGGGGGCCAATTCACCCCTCCACTTT. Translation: CASSGYQQGANSPLHF.

The CDR3 is CASSTAGGNIQYF. The CDR3 bases are TGTGCCAGTAGTACGGCAGGGGGAAACATTCAGTACTTC. This chain connects TRBV19 to TRBJ2-4; TRBD1 agrees at 7 bases. This CDR3 is built from 13 residues. Trimming at V came to 4 bases and at J to 6 bases, leaving 3 bases not matched to a gene. Germline V gives CDR1 LNHDA, CDR2 SQIVND (reference sequence).

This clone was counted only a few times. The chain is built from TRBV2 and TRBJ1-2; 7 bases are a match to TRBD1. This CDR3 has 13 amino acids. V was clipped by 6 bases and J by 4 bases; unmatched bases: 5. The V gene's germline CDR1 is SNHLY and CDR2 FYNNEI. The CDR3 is CASRTGVGYGYTF. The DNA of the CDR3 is TGTGCCAGCAGAACAGGGGTAGGCTATGGCTACACCTTC.

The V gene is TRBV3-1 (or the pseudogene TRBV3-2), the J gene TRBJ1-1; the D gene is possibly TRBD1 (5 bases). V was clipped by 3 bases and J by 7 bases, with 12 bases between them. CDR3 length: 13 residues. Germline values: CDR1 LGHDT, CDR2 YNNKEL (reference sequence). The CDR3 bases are TGTGCCAGCAGCCACGGTGGGGGGGGTGAAGCTTTCTTT. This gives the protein CASSHGGGGEAFF.

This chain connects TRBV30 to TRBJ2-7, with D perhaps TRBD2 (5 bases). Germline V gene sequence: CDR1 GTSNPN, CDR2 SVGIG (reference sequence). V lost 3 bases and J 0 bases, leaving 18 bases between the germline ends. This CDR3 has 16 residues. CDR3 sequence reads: CAWRQTLLAPSYEQYF. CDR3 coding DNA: TGTGCCTGGAGGCAAACTTTGCTAGCCCCCTCCTACGAGCAGTACTTC.

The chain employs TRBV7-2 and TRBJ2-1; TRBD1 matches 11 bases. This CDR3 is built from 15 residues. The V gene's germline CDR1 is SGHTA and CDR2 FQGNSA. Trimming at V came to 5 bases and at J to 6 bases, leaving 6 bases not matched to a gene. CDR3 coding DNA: TGTGCCAGCAGCCGCCCCGGGACAGGGGGCAATGAGCAGTTCTTC. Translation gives CASSRPGTGGNEQFF.

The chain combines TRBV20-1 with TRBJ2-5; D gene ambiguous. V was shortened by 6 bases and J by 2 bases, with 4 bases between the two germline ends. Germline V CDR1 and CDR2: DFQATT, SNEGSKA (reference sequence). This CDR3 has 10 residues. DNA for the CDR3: TGCAGTGCGCAGCAAGAGACCCAGTACTTC. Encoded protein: CSAQQETQYF.

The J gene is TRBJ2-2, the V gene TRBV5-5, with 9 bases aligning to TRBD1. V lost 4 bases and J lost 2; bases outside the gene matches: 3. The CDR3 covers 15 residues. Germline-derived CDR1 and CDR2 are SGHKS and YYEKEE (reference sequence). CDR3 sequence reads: CASSQGQGNTGELFF. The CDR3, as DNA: TGTGCCAGCAGCCAGGGACAGGGAAACACCGGGGAGCTGTTTTTT. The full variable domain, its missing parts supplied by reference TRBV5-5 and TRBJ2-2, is DAGVTQSPTHLIKTRGQQVTLRCSPISGHKSVSWYQQVLGQGPQFIFQYYEKEERGRGNFPDRFSARQFPNYSSELNVNALLLGDSALYLCASSQGQGNTGELFFGEGSRLTVL.

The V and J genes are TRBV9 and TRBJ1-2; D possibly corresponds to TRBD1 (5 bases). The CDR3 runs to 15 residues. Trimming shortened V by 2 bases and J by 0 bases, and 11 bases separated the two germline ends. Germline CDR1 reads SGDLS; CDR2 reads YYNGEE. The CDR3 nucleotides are TGTGCCAGCAGCGTGTCCGGGGGGGCTAACTATGGCTACACCTTC. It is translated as CASSVSGGANYGYTF.

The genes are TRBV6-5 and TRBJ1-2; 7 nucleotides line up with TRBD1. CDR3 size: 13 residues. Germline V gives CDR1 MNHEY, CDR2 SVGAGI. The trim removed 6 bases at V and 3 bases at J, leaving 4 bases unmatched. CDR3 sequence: CASRSDRDYGYTF. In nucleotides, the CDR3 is TGTGCCAGCAGGTCCGACAGGGACTATGGCTACACCTTC.

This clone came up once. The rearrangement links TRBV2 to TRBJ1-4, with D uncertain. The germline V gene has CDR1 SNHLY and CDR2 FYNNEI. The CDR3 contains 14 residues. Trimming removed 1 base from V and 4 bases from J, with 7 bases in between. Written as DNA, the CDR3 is TGTGCCAGCAGTGAAGTCGGTCATAATGAAAAACTGTTTTTT. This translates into CASSEVGHNEKLFF.

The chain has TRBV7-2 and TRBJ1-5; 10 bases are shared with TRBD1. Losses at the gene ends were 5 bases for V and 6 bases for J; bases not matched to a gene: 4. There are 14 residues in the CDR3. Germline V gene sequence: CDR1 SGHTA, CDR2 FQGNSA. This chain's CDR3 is CASSRDRGSQPQHF. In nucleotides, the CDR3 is TGTGCCAGCAGCCGGGACAGGGGTAGTCAGCCCCAGCATTTT. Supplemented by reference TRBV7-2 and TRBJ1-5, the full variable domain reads GAGVSQSPSNKVTEKGKDVELRCDPISGHTALYWYRQSLGQGLEFLIYFQGNSAPDKSGLPSDRFSAERTGGSVSTLTIQRTQQEDSAVYLCASSRDRGSQPQHFGDGTRLSIL.

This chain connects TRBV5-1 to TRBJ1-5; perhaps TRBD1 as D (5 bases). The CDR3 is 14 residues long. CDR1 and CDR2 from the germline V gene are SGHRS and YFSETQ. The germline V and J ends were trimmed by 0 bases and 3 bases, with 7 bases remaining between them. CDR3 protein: CASSLEGANQPQHF. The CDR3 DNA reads TGCGCCAGCAGCTTGGAAGGGGCCAATCAGCCCCAGCATTTT.

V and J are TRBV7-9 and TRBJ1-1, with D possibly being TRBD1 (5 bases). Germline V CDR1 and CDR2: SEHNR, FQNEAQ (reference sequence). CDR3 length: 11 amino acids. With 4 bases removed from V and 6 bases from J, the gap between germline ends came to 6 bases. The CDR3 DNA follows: TGTGCCAGCAGCTGGGGGGCTGAAGCTTTCTTT. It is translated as CASSWGAEAFF.

The CDR3 reads CASSWDREWGYTF. The DNA for the CDR3 is TGTGCCAGCAGCTGGGACAGGGAATGGGGCTACACCTTC. V gene TRBV7-2 combines with J gene TRBJ1-2; 9 bases match TRBD1. Germline values: CDR1 SGHTA, CDR2 FQGNSA. Germline trimming cut 4 bases from V and 8 bases from J; bases unmatched to any gene: 5. The CDR3 runs to 13 residues.

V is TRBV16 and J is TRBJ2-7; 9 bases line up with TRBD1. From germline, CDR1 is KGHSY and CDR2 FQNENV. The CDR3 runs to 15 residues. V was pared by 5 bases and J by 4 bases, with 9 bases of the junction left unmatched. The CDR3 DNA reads TGTGCCAGCAGCACCGGGACAGGGCTTCGTTACGAGCAGTACTTC. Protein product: CASSTGTGLRYEQYF. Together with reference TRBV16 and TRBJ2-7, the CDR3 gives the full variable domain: GEEVAQTPKHLVRGEGQKAKLYCAPIKGHSYVFWYQQVLKNEFKFLISFQNENVFDETGMPKERFSAKCLPNSPCSLEIQATKLEDSAVYFCASSTGTGLRYEQYFGPGTRLTVT.

CDR3 DNA sequence: TGTGCCAGCAGCAAGACTAGCGGGGCTAGCAATGAGCAGTTCTTC. It encodes CASSKTSGASNEQFF. This sequence joins TRBV7-8 and TRBJ2-1; 11 nucleotides match TRBD2. Germline CDR1 is SGHVS and CDR2 is FQNEAQ. This CDR3 is 15 amino acids long. V was clipped by 5 bases and J by 6 bases; unmatched bases: 6.